This TCR beta chain was recovered during a study of post-analysis software for immune sequencing data. Germline V gene lookup returns CDR1 MNHEY and CDR2 SMNVEV (reference sequence). This CDR3 contains 18 residues. V lost 6 bases and J 0 bases, leaving 21 bases between the germline ends. Study conclusions and caveats: For normalized Chao1 diversity, multiple sclerosis patients scored significantly lower than controls did. Patients used about 5 TRBV segments, including TRBV5-6, TRBV5-1 and TRBV20-1, more often than controls.

The TCR beta cDNA libraries contained unique molecular identifiers. MiXCR, applied by TCRdb to the PCR reads, yields one record per CDR3 protein. The repertoire holds some 800,000 distinct CDR3 sequences, approximately 44% seen once, with roughly 5% in the top ten. Remarks on this clonotype: The target antigen is unknown.

The sequence was obtained from a girl between 10 and 17 years old with multiple sclerosis. The J gene is TRBJ2-4, the V gene TRBV27, with D possibly matching TRBD2 (5 bases). The material sequenced was blood. This chain's CDR3 is CASSPGGWPPPAKNIQYF. The CDR3 region has the DNA TGTGCCAGCAGCCCCGGCGGGTGGCCCCCCCCAGCCAAAAACATTCAGTACTTC.